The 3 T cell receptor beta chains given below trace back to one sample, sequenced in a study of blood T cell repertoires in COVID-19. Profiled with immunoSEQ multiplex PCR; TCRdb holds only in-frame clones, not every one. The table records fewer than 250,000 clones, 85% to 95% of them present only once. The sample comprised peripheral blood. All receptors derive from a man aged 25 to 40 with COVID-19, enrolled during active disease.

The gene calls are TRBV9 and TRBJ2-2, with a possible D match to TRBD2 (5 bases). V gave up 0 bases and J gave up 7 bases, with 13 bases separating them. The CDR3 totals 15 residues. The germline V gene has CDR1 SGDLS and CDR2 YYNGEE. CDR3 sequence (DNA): TGTGCCAGCAGCGTAGACGGGGTGAGCATCGGGGAGCTGTTTTTT. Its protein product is CASSVDGVSIGELFF.

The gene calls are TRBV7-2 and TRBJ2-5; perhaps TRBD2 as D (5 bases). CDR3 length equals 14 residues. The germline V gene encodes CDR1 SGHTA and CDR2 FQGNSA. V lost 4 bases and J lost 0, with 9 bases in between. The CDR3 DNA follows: TGTGCCAGCAGCTCGCGAGCGGACCAAGAGACCCAGTACTTC. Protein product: CASSSRADQETQYF.

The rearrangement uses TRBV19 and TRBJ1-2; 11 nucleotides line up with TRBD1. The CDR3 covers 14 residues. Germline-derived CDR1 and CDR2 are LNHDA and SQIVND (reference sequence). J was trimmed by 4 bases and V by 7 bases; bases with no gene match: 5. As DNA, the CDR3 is TGTGCCAGTAAACAGGACAGGGGGCCCTATGGCTACACCTTC. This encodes CASKQDRGPYGYTF.